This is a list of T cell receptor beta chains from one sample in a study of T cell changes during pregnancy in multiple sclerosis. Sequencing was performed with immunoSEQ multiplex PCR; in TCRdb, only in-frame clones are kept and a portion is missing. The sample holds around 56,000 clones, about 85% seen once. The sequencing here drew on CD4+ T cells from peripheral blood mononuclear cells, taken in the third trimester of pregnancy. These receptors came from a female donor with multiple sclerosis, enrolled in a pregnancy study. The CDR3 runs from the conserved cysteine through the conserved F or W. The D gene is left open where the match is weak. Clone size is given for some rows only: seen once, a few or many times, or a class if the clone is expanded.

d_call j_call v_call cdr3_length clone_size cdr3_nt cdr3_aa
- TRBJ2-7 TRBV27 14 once TGTGCCAGCAGTTCCCAGGTGGACACCCTGGAGCAGTACTTC CASSSQVDTLEQYF
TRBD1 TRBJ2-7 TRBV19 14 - TGTGCCAGTAAGGAGAAAGGACAGGGGTACGAGCAGTACTTC CASKEKGQGYEQYF
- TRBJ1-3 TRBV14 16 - TGTGCCAGCAGCCATATTGTTGAGGGATTAAGAAACACCATATATTTT CASSHIVEGLRNTIYF
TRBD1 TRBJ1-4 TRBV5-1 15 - TGCGCCAGCAGCTCAGGGACAGGCGGTGGTGAAAAACTGTTTTTT CASSSGTGGGEKLFF
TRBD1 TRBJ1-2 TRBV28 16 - TGTGCCAGCAGTGTCCCGCAGGGGGTTAGGCGGAGTGGCTACACCTTC CASSVPQGVRRSGYTF
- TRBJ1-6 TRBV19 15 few TGTGCCAGTAGCCACGGATGGACACCCCATTCACCCCTCCACTTT CASSHGWTPHSPLHF
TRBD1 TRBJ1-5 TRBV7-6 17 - TGTGCCAGCAGCCTTACTAGGGGGGACAGATTAGATCAGCCCCAGCATTTT CASSLTRGDRLDQPQHF
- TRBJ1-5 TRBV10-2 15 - TGCGCCAGCACACCCTCCGGGGGGCAGGGGCGGCCCCAGCATTTT CASTPSGGQGRPQHF
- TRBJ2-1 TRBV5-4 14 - TGTGCCAGCAGCTTGGCCGAACTCTACAATGAGCAGTTCTTC CASSLAELYNEQFF
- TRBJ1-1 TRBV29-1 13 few TGCAGCGTGGTGCCCCTAATGAACACTGAAGCTTTCTTT CSVVPLMNTEAFF
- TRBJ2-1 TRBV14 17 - TGTGCCAGCAGCCCGCCCCATTCTAAAAGCTCCTACAATGAGCAGTTCTTC CASSPPHSKSSYNEQFF
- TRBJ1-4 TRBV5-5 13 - TGTGCCAGCAGCTCCCTTGGGGCGGGGAAACTGTTTTTT CASSSLGAGKLFF
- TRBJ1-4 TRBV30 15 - TGTGCCTGGAGTATGGGGGGGTATGGCGATAAAAAACTGTTTTTT CAWSMGGYGDKKLFF
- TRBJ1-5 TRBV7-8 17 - TGTGCCAGCAGCCTTAATTTAGGCGGCCAGGGGAATCAGCCCCAGCATTTT CASSLNLGGQGNQPQHF
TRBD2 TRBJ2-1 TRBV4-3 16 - TGCGCCAGCAGCCAAGATCGGCGGGGGGCCTGGGATGAGCAGTTCTTC CASSQDRRGAWDEQFF
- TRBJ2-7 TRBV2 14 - TGTGCCAGCAGTGAGAGGCGCGGTTCCTACGAGCAGTACTTC CASSERRGSYEQYF
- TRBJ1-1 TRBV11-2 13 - TGTGCCAGCAGCACCCAGCGGGGGACTGAAGCTTTCTTT CASSTQRGTEAFF
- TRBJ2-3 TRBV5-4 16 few TGTGCCAGCAGCTTGTGGACAGCCTCTAGCACAGATACGCAGTATTTT CASSLWTASSTDTQYF
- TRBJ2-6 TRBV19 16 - TGTGCCAGTACCTCGACATCCCCCTCTGGGGCCAACGTCCTGACTTTC CASTSTSPSGANVLTF
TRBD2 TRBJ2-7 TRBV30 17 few TGTGCCTGGAGTGTACCCCCCCGACTAGCGCGGACCTACGAGCAGTACTTC CAWSVPPRLARTYEQYF
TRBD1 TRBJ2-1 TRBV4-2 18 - TGTGCCAGCAGCCAAGATCGGGGGAACAGGGGGCTCTACAATGAGCAGTTCTTC CASSQDRGNRGLYNEQFF
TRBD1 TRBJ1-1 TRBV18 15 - TGTGCCAGCTCACCCTGGGACAGGGTAGGCACTGAAGCTTTCTTT CASSPWDRVGTEAFF
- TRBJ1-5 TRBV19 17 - TGTGCCAGTAATGACCCTACGGGAAGTGATAGCAATCAGCCCCAGCATTTT CASNDPTGSDSNQPQHF
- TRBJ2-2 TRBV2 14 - TGTGCCAGCAGACAGGGTCGGAACACCGGGGAGCTGTTTTTT CASRQGRNTGELFF
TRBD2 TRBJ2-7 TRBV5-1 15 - TGCGCCAGCAGCTTCACTAGCGGCGCGACCTACGAGCAGTACTTC CASSFTSGATYEQYF
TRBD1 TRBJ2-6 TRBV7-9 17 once TGTGCCGGGGACACCGGACAGGGGAGATCTGGGGCCAACGTCCTGACTTTC CAGDTGQGRSGANVLTF
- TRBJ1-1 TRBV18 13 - TGTGCCAGCTCACCACTCCAGGGTCATGAAGCTTTCTTT CASSPLQGHEAFF
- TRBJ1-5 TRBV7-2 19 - TGTGCCAGCAGCTCAAGCCTGGCAGGGGCGACTTATAGCAATCAGCCCCAGCATTTT CASSSSLAGATYSNQPQHF
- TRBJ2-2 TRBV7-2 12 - TGTGCCAGCAGCCGGGACTCCGGGGAGCTGTTTTTT CASSRDSGELFF
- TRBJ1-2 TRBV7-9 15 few TGTGCCAGCAGCTTAGGGGTGGCAGGGGAGTATGGCTACACCTTC CASSLGVAGEYGYTF
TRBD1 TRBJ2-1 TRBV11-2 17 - TGTGCCAGCAGCGATAGGGGACAGGGTGATCGCCCCGATGAGCAGTTCTTC CASSDRGQGDRPDEQFF
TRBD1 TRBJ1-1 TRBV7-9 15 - TGTGCCAGCAGCTCCCAAGGGACAGTCAACACTGAAGCTTTCTTT CASSSQGTVNTEAFF
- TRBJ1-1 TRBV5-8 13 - TGTGCCAGCAGCTTGATTCGTAACACTGAAGCTTTCTTT CASSLIRNTEAFF
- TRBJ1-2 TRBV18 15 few TGTGCCAGCTCTCCTCCATCGACAGTTAACTATGGCTACACCTTC CASSPPSTVNYGYTF
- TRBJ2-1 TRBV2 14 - TGTGCCAGCAGTGTCGGGACAAGCTACAATGAGCAGTTCTTC CASSVGTSYNEQFF
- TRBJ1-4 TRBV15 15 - TGTGCCACCAGCAGAGATCGGGCGGGAACTGAAAAACTGTTTTTT CATSRDRAGTEKLFF
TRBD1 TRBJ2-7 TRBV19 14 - TGTGCCAGTAGACCGACAGGGGGCTCCTACGAGCAGTACTTC CASRPTGGSYEQYF
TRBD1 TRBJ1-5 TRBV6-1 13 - TGTGCCAGCAGTGGCCAGGGGGGATCGTCCCAGCATTTT CASSGQGGSSQHF
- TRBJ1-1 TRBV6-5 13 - TGTGCCAGCAGTCAGAACATGAACACTGAAGCTTTCTTT CASSQNMNTEAFF
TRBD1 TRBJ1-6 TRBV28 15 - TGTGCCAGCAGTCCCCGGGACAGGGTATCCTCACCCCTCCACTTT CASSPRDRVSSPLHF
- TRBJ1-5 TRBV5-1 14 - TGCGCCAGCAGTTGGCAGGTTAGCAATCAGCCCCAGCATTTT CASSWQVSNQPQHF
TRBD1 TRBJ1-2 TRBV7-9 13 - TGTGCCAGCAGCTTCGACAGGGTGTATGGCTACACCTTC CASSFDRVYGYTF
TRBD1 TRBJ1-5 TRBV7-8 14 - TGTGCCAGCAGCTTAGGACAGGGGGGCCAGCCCCAGCATTTT CASSLGQGGQPQHF
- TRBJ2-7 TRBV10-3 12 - TGTGCCATCAGTGCCGGAGAGTACGAGCAGTACTTC CAISAGEYEQYF
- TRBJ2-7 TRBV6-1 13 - TGTGCCAGCAGGGTAACAGGCCCCTACGAGCAGTACTTC CASRVTGPYEQYF
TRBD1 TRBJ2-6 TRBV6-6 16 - TGTGCCAGCAGGGTAACAGGGGGCGGTGGGGCCAACGTCCTGACTTTC CASRVTGGGGANVLTF
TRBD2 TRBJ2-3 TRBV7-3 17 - TGTGCCAGCAGACCTAGCGGGGGGGATCATAGCACAGATACGCAGTATTTT CASRPSGGDHSTDTQYF